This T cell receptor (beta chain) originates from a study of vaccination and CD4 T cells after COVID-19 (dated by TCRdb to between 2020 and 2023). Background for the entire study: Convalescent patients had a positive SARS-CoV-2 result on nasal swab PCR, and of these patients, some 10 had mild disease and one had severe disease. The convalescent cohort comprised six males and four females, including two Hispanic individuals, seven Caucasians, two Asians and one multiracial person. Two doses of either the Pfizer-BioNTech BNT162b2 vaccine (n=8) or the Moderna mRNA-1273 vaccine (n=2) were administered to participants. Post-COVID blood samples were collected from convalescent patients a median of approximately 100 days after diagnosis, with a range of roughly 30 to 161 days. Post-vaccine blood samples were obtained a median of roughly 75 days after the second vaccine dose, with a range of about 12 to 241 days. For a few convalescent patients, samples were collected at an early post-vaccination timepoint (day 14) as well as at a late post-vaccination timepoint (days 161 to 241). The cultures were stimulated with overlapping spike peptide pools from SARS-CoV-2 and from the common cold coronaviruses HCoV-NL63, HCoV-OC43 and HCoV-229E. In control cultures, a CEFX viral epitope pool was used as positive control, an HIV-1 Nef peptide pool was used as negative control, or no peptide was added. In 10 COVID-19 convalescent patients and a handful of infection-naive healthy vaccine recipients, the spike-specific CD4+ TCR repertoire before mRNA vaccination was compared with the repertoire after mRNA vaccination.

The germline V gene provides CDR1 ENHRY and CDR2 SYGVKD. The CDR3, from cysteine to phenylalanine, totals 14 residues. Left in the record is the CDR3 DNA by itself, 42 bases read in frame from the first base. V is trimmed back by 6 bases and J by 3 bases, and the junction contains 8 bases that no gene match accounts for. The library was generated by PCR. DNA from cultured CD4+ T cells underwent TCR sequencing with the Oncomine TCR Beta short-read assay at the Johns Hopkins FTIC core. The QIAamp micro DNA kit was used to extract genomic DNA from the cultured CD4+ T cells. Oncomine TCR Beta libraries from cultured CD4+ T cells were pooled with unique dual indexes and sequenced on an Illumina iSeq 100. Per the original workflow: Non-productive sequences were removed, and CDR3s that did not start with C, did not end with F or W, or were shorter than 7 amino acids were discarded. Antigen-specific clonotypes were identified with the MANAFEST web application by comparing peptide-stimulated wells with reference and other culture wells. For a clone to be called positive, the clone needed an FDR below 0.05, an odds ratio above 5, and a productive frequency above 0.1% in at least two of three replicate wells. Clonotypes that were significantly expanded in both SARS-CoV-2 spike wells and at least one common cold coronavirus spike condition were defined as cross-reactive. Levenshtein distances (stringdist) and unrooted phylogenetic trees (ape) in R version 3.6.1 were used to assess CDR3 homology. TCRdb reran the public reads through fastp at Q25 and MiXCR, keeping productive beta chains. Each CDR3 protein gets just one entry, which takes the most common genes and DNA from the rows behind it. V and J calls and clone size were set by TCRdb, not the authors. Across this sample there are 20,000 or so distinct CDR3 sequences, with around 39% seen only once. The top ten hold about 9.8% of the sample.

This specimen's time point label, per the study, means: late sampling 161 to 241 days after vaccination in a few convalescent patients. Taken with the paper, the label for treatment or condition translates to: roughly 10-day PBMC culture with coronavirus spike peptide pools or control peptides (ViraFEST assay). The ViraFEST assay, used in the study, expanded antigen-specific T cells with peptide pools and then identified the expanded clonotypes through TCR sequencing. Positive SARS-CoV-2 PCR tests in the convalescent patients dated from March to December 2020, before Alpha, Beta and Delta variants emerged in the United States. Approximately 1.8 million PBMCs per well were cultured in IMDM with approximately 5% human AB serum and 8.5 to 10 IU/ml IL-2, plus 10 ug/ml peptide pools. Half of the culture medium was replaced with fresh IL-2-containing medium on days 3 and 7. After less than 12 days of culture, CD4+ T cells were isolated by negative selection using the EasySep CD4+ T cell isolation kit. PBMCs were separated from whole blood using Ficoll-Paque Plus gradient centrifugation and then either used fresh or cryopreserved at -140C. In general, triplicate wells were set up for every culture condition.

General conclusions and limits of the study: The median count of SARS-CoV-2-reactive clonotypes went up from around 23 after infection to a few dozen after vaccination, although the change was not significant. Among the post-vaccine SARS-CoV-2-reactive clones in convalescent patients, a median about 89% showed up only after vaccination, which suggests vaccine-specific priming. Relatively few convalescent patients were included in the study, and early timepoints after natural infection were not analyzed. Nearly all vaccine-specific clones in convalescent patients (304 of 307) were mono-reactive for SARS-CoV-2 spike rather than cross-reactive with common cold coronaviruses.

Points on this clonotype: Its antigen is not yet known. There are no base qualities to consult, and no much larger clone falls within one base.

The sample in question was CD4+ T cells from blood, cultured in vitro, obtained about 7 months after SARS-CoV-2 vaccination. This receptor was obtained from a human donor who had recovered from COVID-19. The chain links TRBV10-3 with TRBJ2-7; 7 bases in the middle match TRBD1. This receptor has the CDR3 CAISSWDSYYEQYF. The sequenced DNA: TGTGCCATCAGCTCTTGGGACAGTTACTACGAGCAGTACTTC.